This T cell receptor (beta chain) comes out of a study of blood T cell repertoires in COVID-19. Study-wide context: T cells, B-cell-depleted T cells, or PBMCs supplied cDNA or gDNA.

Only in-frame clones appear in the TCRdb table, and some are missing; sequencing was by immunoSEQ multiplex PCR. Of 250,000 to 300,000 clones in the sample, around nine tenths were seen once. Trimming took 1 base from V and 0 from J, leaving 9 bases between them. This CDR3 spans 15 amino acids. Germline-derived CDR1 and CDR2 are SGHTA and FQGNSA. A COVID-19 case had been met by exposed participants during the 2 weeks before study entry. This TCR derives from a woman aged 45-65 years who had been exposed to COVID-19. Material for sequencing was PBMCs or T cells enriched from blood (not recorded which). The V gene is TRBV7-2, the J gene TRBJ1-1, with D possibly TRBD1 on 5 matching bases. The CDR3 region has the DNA TGTGCCAGCAGCTTAGTTGGGGGGGTGAACACTGAAGCTTTCTTT. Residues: CASSLVGGVNTEAFF.